The present T cell receptor beta chain was sequenced within a study of identical twins. Study-wide findings and caveats: Twin-shared out-of-frame alpha sequences were enriched for low generation probability. Invariant populations such as MAIT and iNKT cells could partly muddle zero-insertion analyses.

Donors uniformly comprised healthy Caucasians. The germline gives CDR1 MNHEY, CDR2 SMNVEV (reference sequence). V was pared by 10 bases and J by 10 bases, with 16 bases between. The CDR3 has 11 amino acids. TCRdb re-called the 5' RACE reads with MiXCR, one entry per CDR3 protein. The sample contains more than 1.5 million distinct CDR3 sequences, more than 30% of which appear only once. This clonotype was recorded a few times. The antigen is not known. The chain joins TRBV27 to TRBJ1-1; D gene ambiguous. This TCR was sampled from a newborn girl in good health. Material: cord blood. The CDR3 region has the DNA TGTGCCACCGGTCCCTCACTGGGAGCTTTCTTT. The encoded protein is CATGPSLGAFF.